This T cell receptor (beta chain) was sequenced during a study of blood T cell repertoires in COVID-19 (dated by TCRdb to between 2020 and 2021). Background for the entire study: Collaborator samples came from the United States, Italy and Spain and covered acute and convalescent phases of COVID-19. A freely available public database, intended as a resource for researchers studying the immune response to SARS-CoV-2, is where the repertoires were released. Where available, HLA class I and class II types were obtained from metadata supplied by the sample provider rather than from assay-based typing. The dataset comprised deeply sampled blood TCRbeta repertoires from subjects exposed to, actively infected with, or recovered from COVID-19. Sample metadata almost always included a de-identified subject ID, COVID-19 status, age in years and sex. The prospective study material was composed of cDNA or gDNA derived from T cells, B-cell-depleted T cells, or PBMCs. Samples came from the ongoing ImmuneRACE study (first 160 participants) plus 1,254 subjects from 6 global collaborators. Study-level results and caveats: The amount of clinical and demographic metadata varied by source and participant and was provided uncurated.

The germline V gene encodes CDR1 MNHNY and CDR2 SVGAGI (reference sequence). The CDR3, cysteine through phenylalanine, is 13 amino acids long. Of the read, only the CDR3 DNA is kept; its 39 bases are in frame from base 1. Clipping removes 5 bases from V and 5 bases from J, with 5 as the unmatched junction base count. TCRbeta CDR3 regions were amplified from genomic DNA by means of the immunoSEQ Assay, a bias-controlled multiplex PCR. Regarding the original processing steps: The number of nucleated cells in each sample was estimated by amplification of reference gene primers within the assay. To quantify the absolute abundance of each unique TCRbeta CDR3 rearrangement, sequence reads were collapsed and filtered. Productive Simpson clonality was computed per sample as the square root of Simpson's diversity index over productive rearrangements. TCRdb stores this immuneACCESS table with in-frame sequences only. Part of the clones is absent; in the studies checked, under half of the shortfall reflects unresolved V genes, and no reason is known for the rest. V and J calls and clone size are given by that table; D and trimming were obtained from the DNA. Present in this sample are roughly 310,000 clones, roughly 88% of which were seen just once. More than 3% of the sample is held by the ten biggest clonotypes.

Notes on this clone: Its antigen is still unknown. Within one base of it there is no much larger clone, and no base qualities were kept.

Each collaborating institution followed its own protocols to collect whole blood in K2EDTA tubes. For TCRbeta analysis, collaborators shipped samples as frozen whole blood, isolated PBMCs, or DNA extracted from either of those sample types. The chain employs TRBV6-6 and TRBJ1-1, with 7 bases in between that match TRBD1. Sequenced sample: peripheral blood. The clonotype comes from a woman aged 50 to 60 with active or convalescent COVID-19. The DNA is as follows: TGTGCCAGCAGTCGTAGGGGGCGAACTGAAGCTTTCTTT. This translates into CASSRRGRTEAFF.